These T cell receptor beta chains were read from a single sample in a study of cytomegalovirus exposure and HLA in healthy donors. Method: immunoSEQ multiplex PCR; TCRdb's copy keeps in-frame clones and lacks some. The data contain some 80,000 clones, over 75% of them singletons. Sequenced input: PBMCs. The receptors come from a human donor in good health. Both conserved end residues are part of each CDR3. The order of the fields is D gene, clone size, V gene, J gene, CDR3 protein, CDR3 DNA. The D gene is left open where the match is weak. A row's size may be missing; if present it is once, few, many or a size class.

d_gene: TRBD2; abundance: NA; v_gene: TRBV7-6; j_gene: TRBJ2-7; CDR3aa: CASSNLAGAQMGQYF; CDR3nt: TGTGCCAGCAGCAACCTAGCGGGGGCCCAGATGGGGCAGTACTTC
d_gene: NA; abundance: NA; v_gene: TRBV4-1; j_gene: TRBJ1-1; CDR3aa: CASSQAVWNTEAFF; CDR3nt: TGCGCCAGCAGCCAAGCGGTGTGGAACACTGAAGCTTTCTTT
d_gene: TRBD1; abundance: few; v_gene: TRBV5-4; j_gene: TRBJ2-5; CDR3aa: CASSLGDRGRRETQYF; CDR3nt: TGTGCCAGCAGCTTGGGGGACAGGGGGCGCAGAGAGACCCAGTACTTC
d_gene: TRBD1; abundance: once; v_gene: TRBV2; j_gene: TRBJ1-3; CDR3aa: CASSLTGTGGILNTIYF; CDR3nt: TGTGCCAGCAGTTTGACCGGGACAGGGGGCATTTTAAACACCATATATTTT
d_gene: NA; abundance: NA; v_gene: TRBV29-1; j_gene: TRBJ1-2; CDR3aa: CSVDGGAGNGYPF; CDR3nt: TGCAGCGTTGACGGTGGGGCAGGGAATGGCTACCCCTTC
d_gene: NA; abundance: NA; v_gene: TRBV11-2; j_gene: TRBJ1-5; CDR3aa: CASSLDLGAPQHF; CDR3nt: TGTGCCAGCAGCTTAGATCTAGGGGCTCCCCAGCATTTT
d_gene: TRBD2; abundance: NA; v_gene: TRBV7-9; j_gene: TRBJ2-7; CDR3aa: CASTPMTSGIPYEQYF; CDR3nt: TGTGCCAGCACCCCCATGACTAGCGGGATTCCCTACGAGCAGTACTTC
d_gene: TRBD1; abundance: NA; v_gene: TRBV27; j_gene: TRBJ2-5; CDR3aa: CASSPDRGETQYF; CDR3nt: TGTGCCAGCAGTCCGGACAGGGGAGAGACCCAGTACTTC
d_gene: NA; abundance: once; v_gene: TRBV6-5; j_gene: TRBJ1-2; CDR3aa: CASSPGGSNYGYPF; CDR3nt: TGTGCCAGCAGTCCCGGCGGCAGTAACTATGGCTACCCCTTC
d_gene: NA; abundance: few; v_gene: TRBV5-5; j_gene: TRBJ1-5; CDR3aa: CASSGGLSNQPQHF; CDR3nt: TGTGCCAGCAGCGGGGGACTTAGCAATCAGCCCCAGCATTTT
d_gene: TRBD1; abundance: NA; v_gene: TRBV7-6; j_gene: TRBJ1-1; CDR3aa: CASKRDSQRNTEAFF; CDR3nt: TGTGCCAGCAAGAGGGACAGCCAGAGGAACACTGAAGCTTTCTTT
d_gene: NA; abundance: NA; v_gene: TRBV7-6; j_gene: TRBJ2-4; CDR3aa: CASSLGLKNIQYF; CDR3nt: TGTGCCAGCAGCTTAGGTCTCAAAAACATTCAGTACTTC
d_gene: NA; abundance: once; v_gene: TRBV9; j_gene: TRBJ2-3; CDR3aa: CASSVGPYTDTQYF; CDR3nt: TGTGCCAGCAGCGTGGGGCCTTACACAGATACGCAGTATTTT
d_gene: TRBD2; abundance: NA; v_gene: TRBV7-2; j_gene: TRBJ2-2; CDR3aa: CASSSTSGATGELFF; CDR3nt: TGTGCCAGCAGCTCGACTAGCGGGGCCACCGGGGAGCTGTTTTTT
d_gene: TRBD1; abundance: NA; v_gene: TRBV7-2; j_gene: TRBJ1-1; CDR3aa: CASSYGDRLTEAFF; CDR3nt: TGTGCCAGCAGCTACGGGGACAGGCTTACTGAAGCTTTCTTT
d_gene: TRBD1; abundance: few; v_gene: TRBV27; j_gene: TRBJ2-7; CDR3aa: CASSLAGTGFYEQYF; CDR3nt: TGTGCCAGCAGTTTGGCCGGGACAGGATTCTACGAGCAGTACTTC
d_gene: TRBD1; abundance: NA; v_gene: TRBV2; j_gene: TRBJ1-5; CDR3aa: CASSRDSRNSNQPQHF; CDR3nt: TGTGCCAGCAGTAGGGACAGCCGCAATAGCAATCAGCCCCAGCATTTT